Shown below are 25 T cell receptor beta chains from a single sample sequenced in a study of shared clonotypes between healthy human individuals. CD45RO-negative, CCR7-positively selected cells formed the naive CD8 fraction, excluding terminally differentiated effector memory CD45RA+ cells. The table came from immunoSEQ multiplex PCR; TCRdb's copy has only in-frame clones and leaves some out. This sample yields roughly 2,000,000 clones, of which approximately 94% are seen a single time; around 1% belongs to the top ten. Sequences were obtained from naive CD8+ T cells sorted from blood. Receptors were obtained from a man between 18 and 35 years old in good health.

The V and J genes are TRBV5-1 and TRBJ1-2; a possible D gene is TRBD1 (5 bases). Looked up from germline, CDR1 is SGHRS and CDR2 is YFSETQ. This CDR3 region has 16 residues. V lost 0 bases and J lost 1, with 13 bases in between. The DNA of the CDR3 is TGCGCCAGCAGCTTGGAAGGGACGGATTATAACTATGGCTACACCTTC. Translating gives CASSLEGTDYNYGYTF.

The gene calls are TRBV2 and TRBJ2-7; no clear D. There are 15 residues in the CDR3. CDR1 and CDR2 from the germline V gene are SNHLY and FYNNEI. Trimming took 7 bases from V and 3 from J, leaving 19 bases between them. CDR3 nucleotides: TGTGCCAGCAACCTGCCCGAGACACCTCACTACGAGCAGTACTTC. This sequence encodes CASNLPETPHYEQYF.

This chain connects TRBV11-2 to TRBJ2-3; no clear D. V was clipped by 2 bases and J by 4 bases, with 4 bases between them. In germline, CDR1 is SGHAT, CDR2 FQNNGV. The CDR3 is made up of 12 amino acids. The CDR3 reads CASSLMADTQYF. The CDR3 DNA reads TGTGCCAGCAGCTTAATGGCAGATACGCAGTATTTT. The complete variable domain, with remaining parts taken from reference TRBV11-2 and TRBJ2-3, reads EAGVAQSPRYKIIEKRQSVAFWCNPISGHATLYWYQQILGQGPKLLIQFQNNGVVDDSQLPKDRFSAERLKGVDSTLKIQPAKLEDSAVYLCASSLMADTQYFGPGTRLTVL.

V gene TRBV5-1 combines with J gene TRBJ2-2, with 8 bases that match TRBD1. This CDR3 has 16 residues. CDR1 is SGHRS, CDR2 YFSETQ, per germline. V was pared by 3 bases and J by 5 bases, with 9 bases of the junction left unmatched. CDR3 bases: TGCGCCAGCAGCTACACCGGGACAGGAGCGACCGGGGAGCTGTTTTTT. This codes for CASSYTGTGATGELFF.

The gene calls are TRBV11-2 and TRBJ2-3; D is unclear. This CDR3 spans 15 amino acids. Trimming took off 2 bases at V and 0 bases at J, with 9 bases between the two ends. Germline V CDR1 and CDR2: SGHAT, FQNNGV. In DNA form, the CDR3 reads TGTGCCAGCAGCTTATGGCAGTCTAGCACAGATACGCAGTATTTT. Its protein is CASSLWQSSTDTQYF.

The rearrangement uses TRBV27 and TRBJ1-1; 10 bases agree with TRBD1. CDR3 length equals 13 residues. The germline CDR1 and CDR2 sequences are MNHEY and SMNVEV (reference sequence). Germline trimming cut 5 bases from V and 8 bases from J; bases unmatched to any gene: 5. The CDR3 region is CASSPPDRGEAFF. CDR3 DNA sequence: TGTGCCAGCAGTCCCCCGGACAGGGGGGAAGCTTTCTTT.

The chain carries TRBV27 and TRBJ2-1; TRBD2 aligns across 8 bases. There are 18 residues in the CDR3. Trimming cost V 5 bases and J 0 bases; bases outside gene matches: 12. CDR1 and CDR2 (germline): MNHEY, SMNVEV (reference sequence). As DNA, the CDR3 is TGTGCCAGCAGTCCCATCGGGGAGCGGGGGATCTCCTACAATGAGCAGTTCTTC. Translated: CASSPIGERGISYNEQFF.

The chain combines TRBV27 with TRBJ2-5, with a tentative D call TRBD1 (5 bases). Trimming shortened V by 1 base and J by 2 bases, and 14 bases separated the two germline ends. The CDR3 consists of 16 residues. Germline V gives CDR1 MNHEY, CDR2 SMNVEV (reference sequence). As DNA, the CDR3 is TGTGCCAGCAGTTTATATTTGGGGCAGGTACAAGAGACCCAGTACTTC. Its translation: CASSLYLGQVQETQYF.

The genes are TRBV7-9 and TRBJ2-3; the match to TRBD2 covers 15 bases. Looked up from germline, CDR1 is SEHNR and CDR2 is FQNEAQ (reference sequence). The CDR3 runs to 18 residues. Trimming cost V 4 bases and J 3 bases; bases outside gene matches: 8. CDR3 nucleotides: TGTGCCAGCAGCTCTCGGACTAGCGGGGGGGCCGAAACAGATACGCAGTATTTT. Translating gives CASSSRTSGGAETDTQYF.

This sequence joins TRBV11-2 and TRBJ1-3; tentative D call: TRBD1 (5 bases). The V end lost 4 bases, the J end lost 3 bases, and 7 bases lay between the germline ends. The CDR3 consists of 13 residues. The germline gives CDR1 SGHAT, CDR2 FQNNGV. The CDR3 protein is CASSWGNGNTIYF. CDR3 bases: TGTGCCAGCAGCTGGGGGAATGGAAACACCATATATTTT.

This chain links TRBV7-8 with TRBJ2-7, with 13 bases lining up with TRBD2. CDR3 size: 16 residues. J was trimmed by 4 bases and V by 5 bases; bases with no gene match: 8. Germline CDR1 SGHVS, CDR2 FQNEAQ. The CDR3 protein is CASSAGLAGVSYEQYF. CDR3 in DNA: TGTGCCAGCAGCGCCGGACTAGCGGGAGTGAGTTACGAGCAGTACTTC.

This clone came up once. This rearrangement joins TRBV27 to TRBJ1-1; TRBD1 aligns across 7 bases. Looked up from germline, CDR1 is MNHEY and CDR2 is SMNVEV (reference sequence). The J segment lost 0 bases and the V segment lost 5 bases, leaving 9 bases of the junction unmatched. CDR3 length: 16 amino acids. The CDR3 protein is CASSEERDRLNTEAFF. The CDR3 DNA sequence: TGTGCCAGCAGTGAGGAAAGGGACAGATTGAACACTGAAGCTTTCTTT.

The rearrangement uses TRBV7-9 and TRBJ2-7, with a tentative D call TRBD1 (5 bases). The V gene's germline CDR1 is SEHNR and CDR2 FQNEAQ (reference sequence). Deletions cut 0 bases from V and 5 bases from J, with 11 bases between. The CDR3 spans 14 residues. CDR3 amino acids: CASSLAGALDEQYF. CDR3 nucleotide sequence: TGTGCCAGCAGCTTAGCAGGGGCGCTCGACGAGCAGTACTTC.

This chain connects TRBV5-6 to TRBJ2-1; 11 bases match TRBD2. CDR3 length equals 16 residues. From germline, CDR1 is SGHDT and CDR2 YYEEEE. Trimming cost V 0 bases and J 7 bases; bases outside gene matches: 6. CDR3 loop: CASSLELAGVWNEQFF. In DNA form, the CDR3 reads TGTGCCAGCAGCTTGGAACTAGCGGGGGTATGGAATGAGCAGTTCTTC.

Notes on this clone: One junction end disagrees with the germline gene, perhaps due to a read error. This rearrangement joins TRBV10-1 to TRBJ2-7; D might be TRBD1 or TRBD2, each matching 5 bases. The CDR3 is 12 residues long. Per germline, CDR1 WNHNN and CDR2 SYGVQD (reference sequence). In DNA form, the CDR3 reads TGCGCCAGCAGCGTTGGGACCGACGAACAGTACTTC. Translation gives CASSVGTDEQYF.

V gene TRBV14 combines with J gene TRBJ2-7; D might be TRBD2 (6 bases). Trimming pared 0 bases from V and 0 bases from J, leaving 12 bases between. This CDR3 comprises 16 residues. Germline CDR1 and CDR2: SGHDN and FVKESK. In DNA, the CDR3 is TGTGCCAGCAGCCAAGACACGGGAGCGCTCTCCTACGAGCAGTACTTC. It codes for CASSQDTGALSYEQYF.

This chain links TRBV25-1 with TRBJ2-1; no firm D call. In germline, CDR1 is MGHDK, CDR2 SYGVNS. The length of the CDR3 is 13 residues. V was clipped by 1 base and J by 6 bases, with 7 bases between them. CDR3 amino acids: CASSELGFNEQFF. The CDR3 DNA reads TGTGCCAGCAGTGAATTGGGTTTCAATGAGCAGTTCTTC.

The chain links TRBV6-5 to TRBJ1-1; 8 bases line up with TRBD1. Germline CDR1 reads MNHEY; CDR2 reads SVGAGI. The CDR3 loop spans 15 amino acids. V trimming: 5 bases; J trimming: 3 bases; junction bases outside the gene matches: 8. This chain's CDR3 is CASSHWTGYDTEAFF. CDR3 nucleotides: TGTGCCAGCAGTCACTGGACAGGGTATGACACTGAAGCTTTCTTT.

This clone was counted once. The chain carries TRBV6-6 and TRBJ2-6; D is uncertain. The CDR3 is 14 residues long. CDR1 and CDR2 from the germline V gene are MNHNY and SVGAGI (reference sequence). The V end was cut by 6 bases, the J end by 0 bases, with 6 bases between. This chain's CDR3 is CASRKVSGANVLTF. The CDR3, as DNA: TGTGCCAGCAGAAAAGTCTCTGGGGCCAACGTCCTGACTTTC.

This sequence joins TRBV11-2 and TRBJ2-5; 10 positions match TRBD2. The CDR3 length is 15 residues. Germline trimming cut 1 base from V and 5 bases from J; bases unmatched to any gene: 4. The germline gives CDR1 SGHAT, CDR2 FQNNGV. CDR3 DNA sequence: TGTGCCAGCAGCTTAGTGGGACTAGCGTGGGAGACCCAGTACTTC. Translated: CASSLVGLAWETQYF.

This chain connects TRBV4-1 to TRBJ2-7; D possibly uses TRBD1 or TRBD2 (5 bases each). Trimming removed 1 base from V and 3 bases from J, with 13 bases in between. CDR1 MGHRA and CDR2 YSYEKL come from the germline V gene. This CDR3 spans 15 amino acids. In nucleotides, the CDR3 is TGCGCCAGCAGCCAAGTCGCATCGAGGGGCTACGAGCAGTACTTC. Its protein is CASSQVASRGYEQYF.

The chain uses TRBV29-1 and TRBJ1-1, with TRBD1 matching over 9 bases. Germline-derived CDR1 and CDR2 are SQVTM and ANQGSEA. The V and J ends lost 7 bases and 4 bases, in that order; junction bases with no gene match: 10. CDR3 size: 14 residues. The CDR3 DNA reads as TGCAGCGGGACAGGGGAATCGTCTGGCACTGAAGCTTTCTTT. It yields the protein CSGTGESSGTEAFF.

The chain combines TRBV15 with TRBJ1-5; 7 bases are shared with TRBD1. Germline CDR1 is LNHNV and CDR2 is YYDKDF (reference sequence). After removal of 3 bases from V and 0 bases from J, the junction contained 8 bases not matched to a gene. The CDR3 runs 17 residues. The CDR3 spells CATSRMPGQNSNQPQHF. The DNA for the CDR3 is TGTGCCACCAGCAGGATGCCGGGACAGAATAGCAATCAGCCCCAGCATTTT.

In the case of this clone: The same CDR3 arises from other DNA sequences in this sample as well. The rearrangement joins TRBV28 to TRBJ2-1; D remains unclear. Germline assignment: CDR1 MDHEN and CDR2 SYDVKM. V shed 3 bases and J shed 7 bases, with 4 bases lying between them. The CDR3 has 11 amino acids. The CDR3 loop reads CASSFSNEQFF. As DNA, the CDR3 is TGTGCCAGCAGTTTTTCTAATGAGCAGTTCTTC.

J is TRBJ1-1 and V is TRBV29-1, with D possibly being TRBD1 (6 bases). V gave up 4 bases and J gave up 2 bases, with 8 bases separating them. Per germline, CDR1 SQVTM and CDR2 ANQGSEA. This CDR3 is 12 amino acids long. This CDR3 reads CSVAGANTEAFF. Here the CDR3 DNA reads TGCAGCGTTGCAGGGGCTAACACTGAAGCTTTCTTT. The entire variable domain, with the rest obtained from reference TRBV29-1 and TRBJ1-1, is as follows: SAVISQKPSRDICQRGTSLTIQCQVDSQVTMMFWYRQQPGQSLTLIATANQGSEATYESGFVIDKFPISRPNLTFSTLTVSNMSPEDSSIYLCSVAGANTEAFFGQGTRLTVV.